The 2 T cell receptor beta chains reported below all come from one sample, sequenced in a study of identical twins. MiXCR was run by TCRdb on the 5' RACE reads, yielding one entry per CDR3 protein. The sample has about 210,000 distinct CDR3 sequences, around 10% seen once. Source material: memory (CD45RO+) T cells sorted from blood. These TCRs come from a woman aged 18 to 35 in good health.

The rearrangement links TRBV6-5 to TRBJ2-1; weak D call: TRBD2 (6 bases). Trimming took 5 bases from V and 9 from J, leaving 11 bases between them. Germline lookup yields CDR1 MNHEY and CDR2 SVGAGI. The CDR3 has 12 residues. The CDR3 is CASSPTGSEQFF. CDR3 nucleotide sequence: TGTGCCAGCAGTCCCACCGGGAGTGAGCAGTTCTTC.

The CDR3 sequence is CATVAPFYSGNTIYF. Here the CDR3 DNA reads TGTGCCACCGTGGCCCCCTTCTACTCTGGAAACACCATATATTTT. The chain carries TRBV10-3 and TRBJ1-3; D uncertain. Trimming left V 10 bases short and J 0 bases short, with 16 bases between. The CDR3 is 15 residues long. Germline CDR1 reads ENHRY; CDR2 reads SYGVKD.